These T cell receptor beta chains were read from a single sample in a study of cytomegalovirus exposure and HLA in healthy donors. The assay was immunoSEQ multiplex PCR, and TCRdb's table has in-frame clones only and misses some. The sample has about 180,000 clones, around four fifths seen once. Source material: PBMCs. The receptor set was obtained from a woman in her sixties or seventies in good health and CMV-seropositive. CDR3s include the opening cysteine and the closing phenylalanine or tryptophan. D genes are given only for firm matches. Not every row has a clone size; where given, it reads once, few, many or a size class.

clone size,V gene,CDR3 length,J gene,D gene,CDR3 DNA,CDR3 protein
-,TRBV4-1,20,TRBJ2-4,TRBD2,TGCGCCAGCAGCCGAGAACCGGGACTAGCGGGACAACTAGCCAAAAACATTCAGTACTTC,CASSREPGLAGQLAKNIQYF
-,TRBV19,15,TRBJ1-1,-,TGTGCCAGTAGTATAGTGGGGGGGGCGGGCACTGAAGCTTTCTTT,CASSIVGGAGTEAFF
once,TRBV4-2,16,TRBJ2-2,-,TGTGCCAGCAGCCAAGTCATGGGAGGTAGCTCCGGGGAGCTGTTTTTT,CASSQVMGGSSGELFF
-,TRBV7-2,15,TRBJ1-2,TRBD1,TGTGCCAGCAGCGCCCGGTCGGGACAGGGGGTTGGCTACACCTTC,CASSARSGQGVGYTF
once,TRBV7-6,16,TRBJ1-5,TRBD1,TGTGCCAGCAGCTTAGAAGGGACAGGGGGCAATCAGCCCCAGCATTTT,CASSLEGTGGNQPQHF
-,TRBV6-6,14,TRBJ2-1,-,TGTGCCACCTTAGACACCGGCGGGGTCAATGAGCAGTTCTTC,CATLDTGGVNEQFF
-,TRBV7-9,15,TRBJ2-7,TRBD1,TGTGCCAGCAGCACCCGGGACAGGGGGTTATACGAGCAGTACTTC,CASSTRDRGLYEQYF
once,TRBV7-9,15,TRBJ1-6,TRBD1,TGTGCCAGCAGCACCTTGACAGGGGTCCAATCACCCCTCCACTTT,CASSTLTGVQSPLHF
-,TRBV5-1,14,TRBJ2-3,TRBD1,TGCGCCAGCAGCGTAGGCAGGGGGCAGGATACGCAGTATTTT,CASSVGRGQDTQYF
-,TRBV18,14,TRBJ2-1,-,TGTGCCAGCTCACCCATCTACTCGGGCAATGAGCAGTTCTTC,CASSPIYSGNEQFF
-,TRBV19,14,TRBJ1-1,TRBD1,TGTGCCAGTAGTACCTCGACAGGGGGCCTTTCCGCTTTCTTT,CASSTSTGGLSAFF
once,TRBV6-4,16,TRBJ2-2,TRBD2,TGTGCCAGCAGTACCCATAGCGGGACTAACACCGGGGAGCTGTTTTTT,CASSTHSGTNTGELFF
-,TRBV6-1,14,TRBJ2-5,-,TGTGCCAGCAGTTCGTCGGGAAGCGGTGAGACCCAGTACTTC,CASSSSGSGETQYF
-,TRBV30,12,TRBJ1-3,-,TGTGCCTGGACAGGGTCAGGAAACACCATATATTTT,CAWTGSGNTIYF
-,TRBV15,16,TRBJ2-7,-,TGTGCCACCAGCAGAGACGGGGGAGCCCGGGTGTACGAGCAGTACTTC,CATSRDGGARVYEQYF
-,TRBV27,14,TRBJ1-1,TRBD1,TGTGCCAGCAGTTTCGGGACAGTGCGGACTGAAGCTTTCTTT,CASSFGTVRTEAFF
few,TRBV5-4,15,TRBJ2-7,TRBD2,TGTGCCAGTTGGGAAGCGGGGGGCTTAACCTACGAGCAGTACTTC,CASWEAGGLTYEQYF
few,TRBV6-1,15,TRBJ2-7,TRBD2,TGTGCCAGCAGTGAATTTGGGACTATATCCTACGAGCAGTACTTC,CASSEFGTISYEQYF
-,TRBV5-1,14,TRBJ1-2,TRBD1,TGCGCCAGCAGCGAGGGACAGGGGAACTATGGCTACACCTTC,CASSEGQGNYGYTF
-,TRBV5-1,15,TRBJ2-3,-,TGCGCCAGCAGCCCCATGCGGGGGCCCACAGATACGCAGTATTTT,CASSPMRGPTDTQYF
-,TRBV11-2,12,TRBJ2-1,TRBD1,TGTGCCAGCAGACACAGGGGCAATGAGCAGTTCTTC,CASRHRGNEQFF
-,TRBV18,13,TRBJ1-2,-,TGTGCCAGCTCACCACCGTTGAGGCAGGGCTACACCTTC,CASSPPLRQGYTF
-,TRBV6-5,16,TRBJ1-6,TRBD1,TGTGCCAGCAGTTCACTGACAGGGACCCATAATTCACCCCTCCACTTT,CASSSLTGTHNSPLHF
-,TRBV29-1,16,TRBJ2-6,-,TGCAGCGTGTGGGCGGGGGCGTCATCTGGGGCCAACGGCCTGACTTTC,CSVWAGASSGANGLTF
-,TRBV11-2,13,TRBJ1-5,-,TGTGCCAGCAGCTTACAGGGTAGTCAGCCCCAGCATTTT,CASSLQGSQPQHF
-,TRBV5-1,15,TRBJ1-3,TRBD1,TGCGCCAGCAGCCTCCCCCAGGGGGAAGGAAACACCATATATTTT,CASSLPQGEGNTIYF
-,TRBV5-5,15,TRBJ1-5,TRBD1,TGTGCCAGCAGCCGCGAAGGGGGCGCGGGTCAGCCCCAGCATTTT,CASSREGGAGQPQHF
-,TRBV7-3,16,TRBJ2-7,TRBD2,TGTGCCAGCAGCTTAACGTCTGCGACTAGCGGCTACGAGCAGTACTTC,CASSLTSATSGYEQYF
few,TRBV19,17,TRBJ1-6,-,TGTGCCAGTAGTATAGGCGCGGGGGAGGTGGTCGGTTCACCCCTCCACTTT,CASSIGAGEVVGSPLHF
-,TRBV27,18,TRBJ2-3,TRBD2,TGTGCCAGCAGTTTAGGGTCTTTAGCGGGAGGTGGAACAGATACGCAGTATTTT,CASSLGSLAGGGTDTQYF
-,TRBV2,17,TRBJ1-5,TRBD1,TGTGCCAGCAAGACAGGGAGTCCCCCACATGAGAATCAGCCCCAGCATTTT,CASKTGSPPHENQPQHF
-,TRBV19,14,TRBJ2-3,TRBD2,TGTGCCAGTAGTACGGGGGGGGGCACAGATACGCAGTATTTT,CASSTGGGTDTQYF
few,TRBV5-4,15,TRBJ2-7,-,TGTGCCAGCAGCTTCGGGGGGCAGGGGAACTACGAGCAGTACTTC,CASSFGGQGNYEQYF
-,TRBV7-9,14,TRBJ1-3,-,TGTGCCAGCAGCCCGGGACTTCGGGGAAACACCATATATTTT,CASSPGLRGNTIYF
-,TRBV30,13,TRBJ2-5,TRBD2,TGTGCCTGGAGGTGGGGGGGTCAAGAGACCCAGTACTTC,CAWRWGGQETQYF
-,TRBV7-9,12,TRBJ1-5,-,TGTGCCAGCAGCTTAGGAGATCAGCCCCAGCATTTT,CASSLGDQPQHF
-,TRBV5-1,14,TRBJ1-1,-,TGCGCCAGCAGCTTGGACCTACCGAACACTGAAGCTTTCTTT,CASSLDLPNTEAFF
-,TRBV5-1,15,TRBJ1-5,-,TGCGCCAGCAGCTTGGCCGGAGTAAGCAATCAGCCCCAGCATTTT,CASSLAGVSNQPQHF
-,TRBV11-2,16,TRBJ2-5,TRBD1,TGTGCCAGCAGCTTAGATGGGACAGGGGGCCGGGAGACCCAGTACTTC,CASSLDGTGGRETQYF
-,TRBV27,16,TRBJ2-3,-,TGTGCCAGCAAAGGGGGGCAGGGGGTCAAGACAGATACGCAGTATTTT,CASKGGQGVKTDTQYF
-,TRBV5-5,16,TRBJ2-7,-,TGTGCCAGCAGCTTGGCAGCGGCCAGCTTACAATACGAGCAGTACTTC,CASSLAAASLQYEQYF
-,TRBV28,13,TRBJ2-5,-,TGTGCCAGCAGTGGATCGTGGCGGGAGACCCAGTACTTC,CASSGSWRETQYF
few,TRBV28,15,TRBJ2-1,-,TGTGCCAGCAGTACTGGTTTGGGGGGCTACAATGAGCAGTTCTTC,CASSTGLGGYNEQFF
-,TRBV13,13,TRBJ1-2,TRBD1,TGTGCCAGCAGCACCAGGACAGGGTGGGGCTACACCTTC,CASSTRTGWGYTF
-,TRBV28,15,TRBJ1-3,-,TGTGCCAGCAGTTTAACAGGGACCGGACTAAACACCATATATTTT,CASSLTGTGLNTIYF
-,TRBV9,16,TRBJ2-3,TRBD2,TGTGCCAGCAGCGCGACTAGCGGCTCTAGCACAGATACGCAGTATTTT,CASSATSGSSTDTQYF